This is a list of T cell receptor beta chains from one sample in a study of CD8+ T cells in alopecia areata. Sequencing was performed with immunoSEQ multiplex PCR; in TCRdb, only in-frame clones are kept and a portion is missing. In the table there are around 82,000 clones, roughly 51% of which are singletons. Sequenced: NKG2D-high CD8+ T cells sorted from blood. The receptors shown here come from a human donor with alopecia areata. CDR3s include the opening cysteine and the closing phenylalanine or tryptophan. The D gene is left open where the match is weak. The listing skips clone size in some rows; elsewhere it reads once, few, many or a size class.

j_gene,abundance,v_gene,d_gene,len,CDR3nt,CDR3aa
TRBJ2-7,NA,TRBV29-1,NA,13,TGCAGCGTTGATATTGGAGGGTCCCACGAGCAGTACTTC,CSVDIGGSHEQYF
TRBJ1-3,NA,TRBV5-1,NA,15,TGCGCCAGCAGCTTGGAAGGGGCTTCTGGAAACACCATATATTTT,CASSLEGASGNTIYF
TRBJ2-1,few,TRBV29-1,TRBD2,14,TGCAGCGTTGAGGGTAGCGGGGGGGCCAATGAGCAGTTCTTC,CSVEGSGGANEQFF
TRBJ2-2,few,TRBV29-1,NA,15,TGCAGCGTTGAAAGGGAGCAGGCCACAACCGGGGAGCTGTTTTTT,CSVEREQATTGELFF
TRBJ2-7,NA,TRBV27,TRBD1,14,TGTGCCAGCAGTTACCGGGACAGAACCTACGAGCAGTACTTC,CASSYRDRTYEQYF
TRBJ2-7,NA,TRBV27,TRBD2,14,TGTGCCAGCAGTTCCGGACTAGCGGAATACGAGCAGTACTTC,CASSSGLAEYEQYF
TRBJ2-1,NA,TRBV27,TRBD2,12,TGTGCCAGCGCGGGAGGTTACAATGAGCAGTTCTTC,CASAGGYNEQFF
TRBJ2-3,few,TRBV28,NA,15,TGTGCCAGCAGTCTTCAGGTCGGGGGCACAGATACGCAGTATTTT,CASSLQVGGTDTQYF
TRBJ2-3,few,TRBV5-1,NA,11,TGCGCCAGCAAAGGGGAAGATACGCAGTATTTT,CASKGEDTQYF
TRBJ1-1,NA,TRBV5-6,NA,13,TGTGCCAGCAGCGACTGGAGTCTCACTGAAGCTTTCTTT,CASSDWSLTEAFF
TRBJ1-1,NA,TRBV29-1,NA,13,TGCAGCGTTGCAGGAGGGTCGGGCACTGAAGCTTTCTTT,CSVAGGSGTEAFF
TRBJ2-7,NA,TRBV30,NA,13,TGTGCCTGGAGCCCCGGTGAGAAAGGCGAGCAGTACTTC,CAWSPGEKGEQYF
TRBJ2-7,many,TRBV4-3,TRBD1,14,TGCGCCAGCAGCGCCGGGACAGGGGCCTACGAGCAGTACTTC,CASSAGTGAYEQYF
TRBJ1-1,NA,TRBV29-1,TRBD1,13,TGCAGCGTGGAAACAGGGGGTAACACTGAAGCTTTCTTT,CSVETGGNTEAFF
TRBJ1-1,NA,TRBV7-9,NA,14,TGTGCCAGCAGACCTCCTGGGGGGGACACTGAAGCTTTCTTT,CASRPPGGDTEAFF
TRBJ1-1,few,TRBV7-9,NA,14,TGTGCCAGCAGCGACAGTACGGGGCCCACTGAAGCTTTCTTT,CASSDSTGPTEAFF
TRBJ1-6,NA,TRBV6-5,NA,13,TGTGCCAGCAGCGACACAGGGAAATCACCCCTCCACTTT,CASSDTGKSPLHF
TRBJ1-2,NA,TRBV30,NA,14,TGTGCCTGGAGTGTACGGGCAGCGAACTATGGCTACACCTTC,CAWSVRAANYGYTF
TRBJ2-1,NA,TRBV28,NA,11,TGTGCCAGCGCTCTCAACAATGAGCAGTTCTTC,CASALNNEQFF
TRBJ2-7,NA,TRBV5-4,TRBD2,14,TGTGCCAGCAGCCCTAGCGGGAGTACCTACGAGCAGTACTTC,CASSPSGSTYEQYF
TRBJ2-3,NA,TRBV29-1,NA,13,TGCAGCGTTGTTCTTTTGAGCACAGATACGCAGTGTTTT,CSVVLLSTDTQCF